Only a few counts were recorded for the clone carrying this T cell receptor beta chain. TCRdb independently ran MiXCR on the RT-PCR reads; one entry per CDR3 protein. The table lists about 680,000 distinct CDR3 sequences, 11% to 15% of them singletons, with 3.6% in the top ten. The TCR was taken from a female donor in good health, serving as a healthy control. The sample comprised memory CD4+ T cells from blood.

The CDR3 region has the DNA TGTGCCAGCAGCCAAGATCGGGGCCGAACAGATACGCAGTATTTT. Translating it yields CASSQDRGRTDTQYF. This chain uses TRBV4-2 with TRBJ2-3; D is perhaps TRBD1 or TRBD2 (5 bases each). Germline lookup yields CDR1 LGHNA and CDR2 YNFKEQ. The CDR3 is 15 residues long. Trimming removed 0 bases from V and 3 bases from J, with 10 bases in between.